Listed below are T cell receptor beta chains from one sample, sequenced in a study of blood T cells in healthy people across ages. TCRdb passed the 5' RACE reads through MiXCR, listing each CDR3 protein once. The table includes approximately 790,000 distinct CDR3 sequences, around 62% detected once. Sequencing was done on a sample of blood. Receptors originate from a man younger than 40 in good health. CDR3s include the opening cysteine and the closing phenylalanine or tryptophan. D genes are given only for firm matches. Some rows mark clone size as missing; the rest say once, few, many or name a class of expanded clone.

d_call: .; v_call: TRBV6-6; clone_size: .; j_call: TRBJ1-5; cdr3_nt: TGTGCCAGCAGTTACTCGTGGGATCAGCCCCAGCATTTT; cdr3_aa: CASSYSWDQPQHF
d_call: TRBD1; v_call: TRBV4-2; clone_size: .; j_call: TRBJ2-4; cdr3_nt: TGTGCCAGCAGCCAAGATTCGAGGACAGGCGGCTGGGACATTCAGTACTTC; cdr3_aa: CASSQDSRTGGWDIQYF
d_call: .; v_call: TRBV24-1; clone_size: few; j_call: TRBJ2-1; cdr3_nt: TGTGCCACCAGTGATCGCGTCGGTGGTCCAGATGAGCAGTTCTTC; cdr3_aa: CATSDRVGGPDEQFF
d_call: .; v_call: TRBV2; clone_size: once; j_call: TRBJ1-2; cdr3_nt: TGTGCCAGCACCGAATGGGGGGGCTACACCTTC; cdr3_aa: CASTEWGGYTF
d_call: .; v_call: TRBV7-9; clone_size: few; j_call: TRBJ2-7; cdr3_nt: TGTGCCAGCAGCTACACCACGGGTTACGAGCAGTACTTC; cdr3_aa: CASSYTTGYEQYF
d_call: TRBD2; v_call: TRBV7-2; clone_size: .; j_call: TRBJ2-7; cdr3_nt: TGTGCCAGCAGCTTAGATATAGCGGGGGTCGGGGAGCAGTACTTC; cdr3_aa: CASSLDIAGVGEQYF
d_call: .; v_call: TRBV25-1; clone_size: .; j_call: TRBJ2-7; cdr3_nt: TGTGCCAGCAGTGAACCCCGGCGCAACGAGCAGTACTTC; cdr3_aa: CASSEPRRNEQYF
d_call: .; v_call: TRBV5-4; clone_size: .; j_call: TRBJ2-3; cdr3_nt: TGTGCCAGCAGCTTGGGTAGCGGCTGGGGAGATACGCAGTATTTT; cdr3_aa: CASSLGSGWGDTQYF
d_call: .; v_call: TRBV7-3; clone_size: many; j_call: TRBJ2-3; cdr3_nt: TGTGCCAGCAGCCCCCTCCCCGCTACATGGGATACGCAGTATTTT; cdr3_aa: CASSPLPATWDTQYF
d_call: .; v_call: TRBV7-2; clone_size: .; j_call: TRBJ2-4; cdr3_nt: TGTGCCAGCAGCCCGCCGGGTGGACCCACGGTTCAGTACTTC; cdr3_aa: CASSPPGGPTVQYF
d_call: TRBD1; v_call: TRBV11-1; clone_size: once; j_call: TRBJ2-5; cdr3_nt: TGTGCCAGCAGCTTAGGGACCGCAGGACAGGGGAAAGAGACCCAGTACTTC; cdr3_aa: CASSLGTAGQGKETQYF
d_call: .; v_call: TRBV20-1; clone_size: once; j_call: TRBJ2-3; cdr3_nt: TGCAGTGCTTGGGCCACAGATACGCAGTATTTT; cdr3_aa: CSAWATDTQYF
d_call: TRBD1; v_call: TRBV12-3/TRBV12-4; clone_size: .; j_call: TRBJ1-2; cdr3_nt: TGTGCCAGCAGTTTAAATAGACAGGGTGATGGCTACACCTTC; cdr3_aa: CASSLNRQGDGYTF
d_call: .; v_call: TRBV28; clone_size: few; j_call: TRBJ2-3; cdr3_nt: TGTGCCAGCAGATTTACGGGTGCGGATACGCAGTATTTT; cdr3_aa: CASRFTGADTQYF
d_call: TRBD1; v_call: TRBV27; clone_size: .; j_call: TRBJ1-2; cdr3_nt: TGTGCCAGCAGTTTATCGCGGACGACAGGGGGATGGGTCTATGGCTACACCTTC; cdr3_aa: CASSLSRTTGGWVYGYTF
d_call: .; v_call: TRBV4-3; clone_size: once; j_call: TRBJ2-1; cdr3_nt: TGCGCCAGCAGCCCGCGGGTAGCGGACACTAGGAGCTCCTACAATGAGCAGTTCTTC; cdr3_aa: CASSPRVADTRSSYNEQFF
d_call: .; v_call: TRBV6-6; clone_size: .; j_call: TRBJ2-7; cdr3_nt: TGTGCCAGCAGTCACGCGGGGACGCGGAGCTCCTACGAGCAGTACTTC; cdr3_aa: CASSHAGTRSSYEQYF
d_call: .; v_call: TRBV7-8; clone_size: .; j_call: TRBJ2-1; cdr3_nt: TGTGCCAGCAGCTCCCAGGTTAGCGAGGAGCAGTTCTTC; cdr3_aa: CASSSQVSEEQFF
d_call: .; v_call: TRBV28; clone_size: .; j_call: TRBJ2-5; cdr3_nt: TGTGCCAGCAGCCGGGGACTAGAGACCCAGTACTTC; cdr3_aa: CASSRGLETQYF
d_call: .; v_call: TRBV6-2/TRBV6-3; clone_size: .; j_call: TRBJ2-6; cdr3_nt: TGTGTCAGCAGTTATTCAATGTCTGGGGCCAACGTCCCGACTTTC; cdr3_aa: CVSSYSMSGANVPTF
d_call: .; v_call: TRBV20-1; clone_size: .; j_call: TRBJ2-1; cdr3_nt: TGCAGTGCCACCCCAGGAGGGTACAATGAGCAGTTCTTC; cdr3_aa: CSATPGGYNEQFF
d_call: .; v_call: TRBV5-1; clone_size: .; j_call: TRBJ2-3; cdr3_nt: TGCGCCAGCAGCTCCCAGGGAGGATGGGGGACAGATACGCAGTATTTT; cdr3_aa: CASSSQGGWGTDTQYF
d_call: TRBD1; v_call: TRBV7-2; clone_size: .; j_call: TRBJ1-2; cdr3_nt: TGTGCCAGCAGCTTCGTCCGGGACAGGGGAAACCCCCCTTATGGCTACACCTTC; cdr3_aa: CASSFVRDRGNPPYGYTF
d_call: .; v_call: TRBV7-2; clone_size: .; j_call: TRBJ2-7; cdr3_nt: TGTGCCAGCAGCTTAAGACCCTCCGGCGAGCAGTACTTC; cdr3_aa: CASSLRPSGEQYF
d_call: .; v_call: TRBV10-3; clone_size: .; j_call: TRBJ1-2; cdr3_nt: TGTGCCATCAGACCTTCGGACGGCTATGGCTACACCTTC; cdr3_aa: CAIRPSDGYGYTF
d_call: .; v_call: TRBV7-3; clone_size: .; j_call: TRBJ2-3; cdr3_nt: TGTGCCAGCAGCCAAGGGGCGGCCACAGATACGCAGTATTTT; cdr3_aa: CASSQGAATDTQYF
d_call: .; v_call: TRBV2; clone_size: .; j_call: TRBJ2-6; cdr3_nt: TGTGCCAGCAAGGAGGGCAGCTCTGGGGCCAACGTCCTGACTTTC; cdr3_aa: CASKEGSSGANVLTF
d_call: TRBD1; v_call: TRBV7-9; clone_size: .; j_call: TRBJ1-2; cdr3_nt: TGTGCCAGCAGCTTACTCCGTACAGGGGGGCATGGCTACACCTTC; cdr3_aa: CASSLLRTGGHGYTF
d_call: .; v_call: TRBV20-1; clone_size: few; j_call: TRBJ2-3; cdr3_nt: TGCAGTGCAGGCGGGACTAGCACAGATACGCAGTATTTT; cdr3_aa: CSAGGTSTDTQYF
d_call: TRBD2; v_call: TRBV29-1; clone_size: .; j_call: TRBJ2-3; cdr3_nt: TGCAGCGCCGGGAGGGAGGGCGCAGATACGCAGTATTTT; cdr3_aa: CSAGREGADTQYF
d_call: .; v_call: TRBV28; clone_size: .; j_call: TRBJ2-7; cdr3_nt: TGTGCCAGCAGTTTATATGCTCAGTCCTACGAGCAGTACTTC; cdr3_aa: CASSLYAQSYEQYF
d_call: .; v_call: TRBV7-3; clone_size: .; j_call: TRBJ2-1; cdr3_nt: TGTGCCAGCAGGCAAGACAGGTCGGGTCAGGAGCAGTTCTTC; cdr3_aa: CASRQDRSGQEQFF
d_call: TRBD1; v_call: TRBV6-2/TRBV6-3; clone_size: .; j_call: TRBJ1-2; cdr3_nt: TGTGCCAGCAGTTTGACTGGACAGGGGAAGGATGGCTACACCTTC; cdr3_aa: CASSLTGQGKDGYTF
d_call: .; v_call: TRBV5-1; clone_size: .; j_call: TRBJ2-7; cdr3_nt: TGCGCCAGCAGCTTGGCCGTCGAGGGCGGCGAGCAGTACTTC; cdr3_aa: CASSLAVEGGEQYF
d_call: TRBD2; v_call: TRBV3-1; clone_size: .; j_call: TRBJ2-5; cdr3_nt: TGTGCCAGCAGCCAAGAGGGGGGACTAGCCGGAGAGACCCAGTACTTC; cdr3_aa: CASSQEGGLAGETQYF
d_call: .; v_call: TRBV13; clone_size: .; j_call: TRBJ2-1; cdr3_nt: TGTGCCAGCAGCTTCCGCATAGCCTTTTCCTACAATGAGCAGTTCTTC; cdr3_aa: CASSFRIAFSYNEQFF
d_call: .; v_call: TRBV29-1; clone_size: few; j_call: TRBJ2-1; cdr3_nt: TGCAGCGTTTCGGAGCAGTTCTTC; cdr3_aa: CSVSEQFF
d_call: TRBD2; v_call: TRBV4-3; clone_size: .; j_call: TRBJ2-7; cdr3_nt: TGCGCCAGCAGCCAAGATGGGACTAGCCGGCCGGGGGAGCAGTACTTC; cdr3_aa: CASSQDGTSRPGEQYF
d_call: .; v_call: TRBV7-9; clone_size: .; j_call: TRBJ2-1; cdr3_nt: TGTGCCAGCAGCTTAGCGTTGGGGAATGAGCAGTTCTTC; cdr3_aa: CASSLALGNEQFF
d_call: .; v_call: TRBV30; clone_size: .; j_call: TRBJ1-1; cdr3_nt: TGTGCCTGGAGTAGTGGGGGGGTGACTGAAGCTTTCTTT; cdr3_aa: CAWSSGGVTEAFF
d_call: .; v_call: TRBV9; clone_size: few; j_call: TRBJ2-5; cdr3_nt: TGTGCCAGCTCCGTCTGGACGCAGGTCCAAGAGACCCAGTACTTC; cdr3_aa: CASSVWTQVQETQYF
d_call: .; v_call: TRBV7-9; clone_size: few; j_call: TRBJ2-1; cdr3_nt: TGTGCCAGCAGCTTATTCTATGATGAGCAGTTCTTC; cdr3_aa: CASSLFYDEQFF
d_call: .; v_call: TRBV9; clone_size: few; j_call: TRBJ2-1; cdr3_nt: TGTGCCAGCAGCCCGGGGGGCCGCCCTGAGCAGTTCTTC; cdr3_aa: CASSPGGRPEQFF
d_call: .; v_call: TRBV7-6; clone_size: few; j_call: TRBJ1-5; cdr3_nt: TGTGCCAGCAGCTTACGGGGGGCAGGTCAGCCCCAGCATTTT; cdr3_aa: CASSLRGAGQPQHF